Listed below are T cell receptor beta chains from one sample, sequenced in a study of blood T cell repertoires in COVID-19. Profiling relied on immunoSEQ multiplex PCR, and the TCRdb table lists in-frame clones only, not all of them. The repertoire holds some 60,000 clones, with approximately 77% as singletons. The specimen was peripheral blood. The receptors were sampled from a human donor in a cohort sampled during active COVID-19. The CDR3 runs from the conserved cysteine through the conserved F or W. D genes are given only for firm matches. Expanded clones get a size class; other rows say once, few or many, or leave the size out.

abundance: .
d_gene: TRBD1
j_gene: TRBJ2-1
v_gene: TRBV19
CDR3nt: TGTGCCAGTAGTGGACAGGCTTGGAATGAGCAGTTCTTC
CDR3aa: CASSGQAWNEQFF

abundance: .
d_gene: TRBD1
j_gene: TRBJ2-1
v_gene: TRBV2
CDR3nt: TGTGCCAGCAGTGAAAGGCTGAGGACAGGGGGCGCGGGGCAGTTCTTC
CDR3aa: CASSERLRTGGAGQFF

abundance: .
d_gene: TRBD1
j_gene: TRBJ1-5
v_gene: TRBV6-6
CDR3nt: TGTGCCAGCAGTCGACAGGGGGATCAGCCCCAGCATTTT
CDR3aa: CASSRQGDQPQHF

abundance: once
d_gene: .
j_gene: TRBJ1-2
v_gene: TRBV7-2
CDR3nt: TGTGCCAGCAGCTTAGCGAGGGACTATGGCTACACCTTC
CDR3aa: CASSLARDYGYTF

abundance: .
d_gene: TRBD1
j_gene: TRBJ1-1
v_gene: TRBV27
CDR3nt: TGTGCCAGCAGTTTTATAGGCAGGGGGCTTACTAACACTGAAGCTTTCTTT
CDR3aa: CASSFIGRGLTNTEAFF

abundance: .
d_gene: TRBD1
j_gene: TRBJ2-5
v_gene: TRBV10-3
CDR3nt: TGTGCCATCAGTGAGGCACCTACAGGGGCCACACAAGAGACCCAGTACTTC
CDR3aa: CAISEAPTGATQETQYF

abundance: few
d_gene: TRBD1
j_gene: TRBJ1-3
v_gene: TRBV4-2
CDR3nt: TGTGCCAGCAGCCAAGATCGACAGGGCGGAAACACCATATATTTT
CDR3aa: CASSQDRQGGNTIYF

abundance: few
d_gene: TRBD2
j_gene: TRBJ2-7
v_gene: TRBV5-5
CDR3nt: TGTGCCAGCAGCTTTAGCGGGACTACAAGCGAGCAGTACTTC
CDR3aa: CASSFSGTTSEQYF

abundance: .
d_gene: .
j_gene: TRBJ2-1
v_gene: TRBV28
CDR3nt: TGTGCCAGCAGTCCGTCGGCGGGGAAAGTACCCCACAATGAGCAGTTCTTC
CDR3aa: CASSPSAGKVPHNEQFF

abundance: .
d_gene: .
j_gene: TRBJ1-3
v_gene: TRBV12-3/TRBV12-4
CDR3nt: TGTGCCGGGCAGGGTAACTCTGGAAACACCATATATTTT
CDR3aa: CAGQGNSGNTIYF

abundance: few
d_gene: TRBD1
j_gene: TRBJ2-3
v_gene: TRBV3-1/TRBV3-2
CDR3nt: TGTGCCAGCAGCCAAGTCGCCGGGACAGGGGCCAGCACAGATACGCAGTATTTT
CDR3aa: CASSQVAGTGASTDTQYF

abundance: few
d_gene: TRBD1
j_gene: TRBJ1-5
v_gene: TRBV19
CDR3nt: TGTGCCAGTAGTGGACAGGGGGGCGGTCAGCCCCAGCATTTT
CDR3aa: CASSGQGGGQPQHF

abundance: .
d_gene: TRBD1
j_gene: TRBJ1-1
v_gene: TRBV5-1
CDR3nt: TGCGCCAGCAGCTTGGGGACAGGTGTAAGGGGGCAGAATGAAGCTTTCTTT
CDR3aa: CASSLGTGVRGQNEAFF

abundance: few
d_gene: .
j_gene: TRBJ2-3
v_gene: TRBV5-1
CDR3nt: TGCGCCAGCAGCTTGGAGGGGGGGCTCACAGATACGCAGTATTTT
CDR3aa: CASSLEGGLTDTQYF

abundance: .
d_gene: .
j_gene: TRBJ2-2
v_gene: TRBV6-5
CDR3nt: TGTGCCAGCAGTTACGCGGCAGGGAAGACCGGGGAGCTGTTTTTT
CDR3aa: CASSYAAGKTGELFF

abundance: .
d_gene: TRBD1
j_gene: TRBJ2-7
v_gene: TRBV7-9
CDR3nt: TGTGCCAGCAGCTCGATCGGACAGGACGGTCCCTACGAGCAGTACTTC
CDR3aa: CASSSIGQDGPYEQYF

abundance: .
d_gene: TRBD1
j_gene: TRBJ2-2
v_gene: TRBV24-1
CDR3nt: TGTGCCACATCCGGACAGGCGAACACCGGGGAGCTGTTTTTT
CDR3aa: CATSGQANTGELFF

abundance: few
d_gene: .
j_gene: TRBJ2-3
v_gene: TRBV3-1/TRBV3-2
CDR3nt: TGTGCCAGCAGCCAAGATCTAAAGGGGCGCGGCACAGATACGCAGTATTTT
CDR3aa: CASSQDLKGRGTDTQYF

abundance: few
d_gene: .
j_gene: TRBJ2-7
v_gene: TRBV10-1
CDR3nt: TGCGCCAGCAGTAGGCCAGGGTCCTACGAGCAGTACTTC
CDR3aa: CASSRPGSYEQYF

abundance: .
d_gene: TRBD1
j_gene: TRBJ1-3
v_gene: TRBV19
CDR3nt: TGTGCCAGTAGTATCTCCGGACAGGGGGCGAACACCATATATTTT
CDR3aa: CASSISGQGANTIYF

abundance: .
d_gene: TRBD1
j_gene: TRBJ1-4
v_gene: TRBV6-6
CDR3nt: TGTGCCACACAGCAGGGGGCGGATGAAAAACTGTTTTTT
CDR3aa: CATQQGADEKLFF

abundance: many
d_gene: .
j_gene: TRBJ2-1
v_gene: TRBV25-1
CDR3nt: TGTGCCAGCGGTAAACGAGGTGAGCAGTTCTTC
CDR3aa: CASGKRGEQFF

abundance: .
d_gene: .
j_gene: TRBJ1-2
v_gene: TRBV12-3/TRBV12-4
CDR3nt: TGTGCCTCCCTAGGACAAAATAACTATGGCTACACCTTC
CDR3aa: CASLGQNNYGYTF

abundance: .
d_gene: TRBD1
j_gene: TRBJ2-1
v_gene: TRBV7-3
CDR3nt: TGTGCCAGCAGCCTCGCTGGGACAGGGAATGAGCAGTTCTTC
CDR3aa: CASSLAGTGNEQFF

abundance: .
d_gene: TRBD2
j_gene: TRBJ2-1
v_gene: TRBV7-3
CDR3nt: TGTGCCAGCAGCTTAGAAGCGGGGCGATACAATGAGCAGTTCTTC
CDR3aa: CASSLEAGRYNEQFF

abundance: .
d_gene: TRBD2
j_gene: TRBJ2-5
v_gene: TRBV3-1/TRBV3-2
CDR3nt: TGTGCCAGCAGCCAAGAGAGGCTAGCGGGGAAAGAGACCCAGTACTTC
CDR3aa: CASSQERLAGKETQYF

abundance: .
d_gene: TRBD2
j_gene: TRBJ2-1
v_gene: TRBV5-4
CDR3nt: TGTGCCAGCAGCCCTAGACGGGGGGGCATCAATGAGCAGTTCTTC
CDR3aa: CASSPRRGGINEQFF

abundance: .
d_gene: TRBD1
j_gene: TRBJ2-5
v_gene: TRBV19
CDR3nt: TGTGCCAGTACCACAGGGGGGACCCAGTACTTC
CDR3aa: CASTTGGTQYF

abundance: .
d_gene: .
j_gene: TRBJ1-5
v_gene: TRBV3-1/TRBV3-2
CDR3nt: TGTGCCAGCAGCCCTCAGCGGACTTCTAATCAGCCCCAGCATTTT
CDR3aa: CASSPQRTSNQPQHF

abundance: .
d_gene: TRBD2
j_gene: TRBJ2-1
v_gene: TRBV7-9
CDR3nt: TGTGCCAGCAGCCCAACGCTAGCGGCCTACTCCTACAATGAGCAGTTCTTC
CDR3aa: CASSPTLAAYSYNEQFF

abundance: .
d_gene: TRBD1
j_gene: TRBJ1-2
v_gene: TRBV6-5
CDR3nt: TGTGCCAGCAGTATCGACGGGACAGCGATCTATGGCTACACCTTC
CDR3aa: CASSIDGTAIYGYTF

abundance: .
d_gene: .
j_gene: TRBJ2-7
v_gene: TRBV28
CDR3nt: TGTGCCAGCAGTTTACAGGCAGGCAACTCCTACGAGCAGTACTTC
CDR3aa: CASSLQAGNSYEQYF

abundance: .
d_gene: .
j_gene: TRBJ2-1
v_gene: TRBV24-1
CDR3nt: TGTGCCACCCACTCAGGGGGGACTTCCTACAATGAGCAGTTCTTC
CDR3aa: CATHSGGTSYNEQFF

abundance: .
d_gene: TRBD2
j_gene: TRBJ2-1
v_gene: TRBV5-1
CDR3nt: TGCGCCAGCAGCCCAAGGACTAGCGGGGGAACCAATGAGCAGTTCTTC
CDR3aa: CASSPRTSGGTNEQFF

abundance: .
d_gene: TRBD1
j_gene: TRBJ2-1
v_gene: TRBV9
CDR3nt: TGTGCCAGCAGCGTTGGGACAGGGCCTAACAATGAGCAGTTCTTC
CDR3aa: CASSVGTGPNNEQFF

abundance: .
d_gene: TRBD2
j_gene: TRBJ2-7
v_gene: TRBV10-2
CDR3nt: TGCGCCAGCAGTGCTCGGGAGGGGTACGAGCAGTACTTC
CDR3aa: CASSAREGYEQYF

abundance: .
d_gene: .
j_gene: TRBJ2-5
v_gene: TRBV21-1
CDR3nt: TGTGCCAGCAGCAAGGTCTCCCTTCTGGTCGGTAAGTACTTC
CDR3aa: CASSKVSLLVGKYF

abundance: .
d_gene: TRBD2
j_gene: TRBJ2-1
v_gene: TRBV5-1
CDR3nt: TGCGCCAGCAGCTTTAGTTCTAGCGGGAGTGATGAGCAGTTCTTC
CDR3aa: CASSFSSSGSDEQFF

abundance: .
d_gene: TRBD2
j_gene: TRBJ2-2
v_gene: TRBV2
CDR3nt: TGTGCCAGCAAGGCTAGCGGGGCCAACACCGGGGAGCTGTTTTTT
CDR3aa: CASKASGANTGELFF

abundance: .
d_gene: TRBD1
j_gene: TRBJ2-2
v_gene: TRBV10-3
CDR3nt: TGTGCCGCGGACAGGGGTGGCACCGGGGAGCTGTTTTTT
CDR3aa: CAADRGGTGELFF

abundance: .
d_gene: .
j_gene: TRBJ2-2
v_gene: TRBV19
CDR3nt: TGTGCCAGTACCCCGGGACTTTACACCGGGGAGCTGTTTTTT
CDR3aa: CASTPGLYTGELFF

abundance: .
d_gene: .
j_gene: TRBJ1-3
v_gene: TRBV27
CDR3nt: TGTGCCAGCAGCTATCCCGGGGGGACAGGAAACACCATATATTTT
CDR3aa: CASSYPGGTGNTIYF

abundance: .
d_gene: .
j_gene: TRBJ1-6
v_gene: TRBV18
CDR3nt: TGTGCCAGCTCACCCAGGGAACTTAATTCACCCCTCCACTTT
CDR3aa: CASSPRELNSPLHF

abundance: .
d_gene: .
j_gene: TRBJ1-6
v_gene: TRBV4-3
CDR3nt: TGCGCCAGCAGCCAAGATAAGAGCTCACCCCTCCACTTT
CDR3aa: CASSQDKSSPLHF

abundance: .
d_gene: TRBD1
j_gene: TRBJ2-1
v_gene: TRBV4-2
CDR3nt: TGTGCCAGCAGCCAAACCGGGACAGGGGGCGGAAATGAGCAGTTCTTC
CDR3aa: CASSQTGTGGGNEQFF

abundance: .
d_gene: .
j_gene: TRBJ2-1
v_gene: TRBV28
CDR3nt: TGTGCCAGCAGTGGCCAATACAATGAGCAGTTCTTC
CDR3aa: CASSGQYNEQFF

abundance: .
d_gene: .
j_gene: TRBJ2-1
v_gene: TRBV19
CDR3nt: TGTGCCAGTATTGGGGGGAGTGGGTCCTACAATGAGCAGTTCTTC
CDR3aa: CASIGGSGSYNEQFF

abundance: .
d_gene: .
j_gene: TRBJ1-2
v_gene: TRBV5-8
CDR3nt: TGTGCCAGCAGCTCTACAAGGGGCAGAGGTGGCTACACCTTC
CDR3aa: CASSSTRGRGGYTF

abundance: .
d_gene: TRBD2
j_gene: TRBJ2-3
v_gene: TRBV6-5
CDR3nt: TGTGCCAGCAGTCGTGGGACTAGCTCTGATACGCAGTATTTT
CDR3aa: CASSRGTSSDTQYF

abundance: .
d_gene: .
j_gene: TRBJ1-5
v_gene: TRBV21-1
CDR3nt: TGTGCCAGCAGACAGGGGGCGAGCAATCAGCCCCAGCATTTT
CDR3aa: CASRQGASNQPQHF

abundance: .
d_gene: .
j_gene: TRBJ1-6
v_gene: TRBV2
CDR3nt: TGTGCCAGCAGTGGACAAGGGGAATCTTCACCCCTCCACTTT
CDR3aa: CASSGQGESSPLHF

abundance: .
d_gene: TRBD1
j_gene: TRBJ1-5
v_gene: TRBV3-1/TRBV3-2
CDR3nt: TGTGCCAGCAGCAAAGGGACAGCTAATCAGCCCCAGCATTTT
CDR3aa: CASSKGTANQPQHF

abundance: few
d_gene: .
j_gene: TRBJ2-5
v_gene: TRBV5-1
CDR3nt: TGCGCCAGCAGCCTCGAGGGCAGGGGGAGGGAGACCCAGTACTTC
CDR3aa: CASSLEGRGRETQYF

abundance: .
d_gene: TRBD2
j_gene: TRBJ2-3
v_gene: TRBV4-2
CDR3nt: TGTGCCAGCAGCCAAGTATCCGGGGGGGCAGATACGCAGTATTTT
CDR3aa: CASSQVSGGADTQYF

abundance: .
d_gene: TRBD1
j_gene: TRBJ1-2
v_gene: TRBV3-1/TRBV3-2
CDR3nt: TGTGCCAGCAGCCAAGAGTGGGACAGGGAGAGGGGAGGCTACACCTTC
CDR3aa: CASSQEWDRERGGYTF